This T cell receptor beta chain comes out of a study of T cell responses to AZD1222 COVID-19 vaccine. Pooled samples include second doses given at about 4 or 12 weeks. Germline-derived CDR1 and CDR2 are WSHSY and SAAADI. The CDR3 is 12 amino acids. V gave up 8 bases and J gave up 4 bases, with 9 bases separating them. The count of this clone is one. What it binds is not known. Study-wide results and limits: The study identified only a handful of AZD1222 recipients as seropositive at baseline. Nearly half of the spike-specific TCRs reportedly recognize variant regions that carry no mutations.

Sequencing used immunoSEQ multiplex PCR; TCRdb keeps in-frame clones, though not all of them. The repertoire has about 120,000 clones, approximately 94% of them found once; the top ten carry 5%. The sample was peripheral blood, taken 28 days after the second AZD1222 dose. The rearrangement links TRBV10-2 to TRBJ1-3, with D unclear. The TCR originated in an adult who received the AZD1222 COVID-19 vaccine. The CDR3 DNA follows: TGCGCCAGCGGACCTCAAGGAAACACCATATATTTT. Its protein is CASGPQGNTIYF.